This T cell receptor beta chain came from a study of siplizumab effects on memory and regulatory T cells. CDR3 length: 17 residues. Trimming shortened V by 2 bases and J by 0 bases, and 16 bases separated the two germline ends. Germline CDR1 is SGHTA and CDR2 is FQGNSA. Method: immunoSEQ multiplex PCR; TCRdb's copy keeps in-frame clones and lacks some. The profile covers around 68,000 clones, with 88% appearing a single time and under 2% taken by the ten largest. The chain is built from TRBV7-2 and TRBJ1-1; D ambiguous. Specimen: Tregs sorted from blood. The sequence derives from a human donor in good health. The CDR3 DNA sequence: TGTGCCAGCAGCTTAATCTCTGGGGTGGGTCTGAACACTGAAGCTTTCTTT. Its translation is CASSLISGVGLNTEAFF.